The 22 T cell receptor beta chains in this list originate from one sample, sequenced in a study of blood T cell repertoires in COVID-19. TCRdb's copy holds only in-frame clones and misses some; the assay was immunoSEQ multiplex PCR. The sample includes around 160,000 clones, 80% to 90% of them seen just once. Source material: peripheral blood. The receptor set was obtained from a woman aged 70-85 years with COVID-19, enrolled during active disease.

The CDR3 sequence is CASSLMEATYEQYF. CDR3 coding DNA: TGTGCCAGCAGCTTGATGGAGGCTACCTACGAGCAGTACTTC. This chain links TRBV7-2 with TRBJ2-7; a weak D match, TRBD2 (5 bases). Germline values: CDR1 SGHTA, CDR2 FQGNSA. This CDR3 has 14 residues. Trimming removed 3 bases at V and 2 bases at J, with 11 bases between.

This sequence joins TRBV5-1 and TRBJ1-1; unclear D gene. The CDR3 is made up of 15 amino acids. V lost 4 bases to trimming and J lost 2 bases, with 15 bases between them. Germline V gene lookup returns CDR1 SGHRS and CDR2 YFSETQ. The CDR3 sequence is CASSGGRSGNTEAFF. The CDR3 nucleotides read TGCGCCAGCAGCGGAGGGCGGTCAGGTAACACTGAAGCTTTCTTT. Full variable domain (missing parts from reference TRBV5-1 and TRBJ1-1): KAGVTQTPRYLIKTRGQQVTLSCSPISGHRSVSWYQQTPGQGLQFLFEYFSETQRNKGNFPGRFSGRQFSNSRSEMNVSTLELGDSALYLCASSGGRSGNTEAFFGQGTRLTVV.

The chain recombines TRBV27 with TRBJ2-3; a possible D gene is TRBD2 (7 bases). In germline, CDR1 is MNHEY, CDR2 SMNVEV (reference sequence). This CDR3 contains 16 residues. V was clipped by 3 bases and J by 5 bases, with 18 bases between them. The CDR3, as DNA: TGTGCCAGCAGTTTGTACCGGGGGGCTAGCGGAGATACGCAGTATTTT. Amino acid sequence: CASSLYRGASGDTQYF.

The V and J genes are TRBV19 and TRBJ2-3; 8 nucleotides match TRBD2. This CDR3 is built from 17 residues. V was pared by 5 bases and J by 4 bases, with 14 bases of the junction left unmatched. The germline gives CDR1 LNHDA, CDR2 SQIVND (reference sequence). CDR3 sequence (DNA): TGTGCCAGTAGTTCTAACGGGGGGGCCTTCTCTTCAGATACGCAGTATTTT. This codes for CASSSNGGAFSSDTQYF. Drawing the rest from reference TRBV19 and TRBJ2-3, the complete variable domain is DGGITQSPKYLFRKEGQNVTLSCEQNLNHDAMYWYRQDPGQGLRLIYYSQIVNDFQKGDIAEGYSVSREKKESFPLTVTSAQKNPTAFYLCASSSNGGAFSSDTQYFGPGTRLTVL.

The chain uses TRBV2 and TRBJ2-3; weak D call: TRBD2 (7 bases). The germline V gene has CDR1 SNHLY and CDR2 FYNNEI. V was clipped by 5 bases and J by 2 bases, with 17 bases between them. The CDR3 is 16 amino acids. Here the CDR3 reads CASSRGGAPPTDTQYF. The DNA for the CDR3 is TGTGCCAGCAGTAGGGGGGGGGCCCCACCCACAGATACGCAGTATTTT.

The J gene is TRBJ2-1, the V gene TRBV18; TRBD2 matches at 13 bases. Germline loops: CDR1 KGHSH, CDR2 LQKENI. The CDR3 runs 16 residues. The ends lost 3 bases at V and 5 bases at J; junction bases unmatched: 4. Here the CDR3 reads CASSPIGTSGNNEQFF. As DNA, the CDR3 is TGTGCCAGCTCACCGATCGGGACTAGCGGGAACAATGAGCAGTTCTTC.

The chain joins TRBV18 to TRBJ1-4; the D gene is possibly TRBD1 (5 bases). The V gene lost 3 bases and the J gene lost 2 bases, with 10 bases spanning the gap. The CDR3 loop spans 15 amino acids. Germline V CDR1 and CDR2: KGHSH, LQKENI. CDR3 bases: TGTGCCAGCTCACCTAAGGGGTTGACTAATGAAAAACTGTTTTTT. This gives the protein CASSPKGLTNEKLFF.

This rearrangement joins TRBV19 to TRBJ1-4; the match to TRBD1 covers 7 bases. V lost 5 bases to trimming and J lost 7 bases; unmatched junction nucleotides: 16. CDR3 length: 17 residues. CDR1 is LNHDA, CDR2 SQIVND, per germline (reference sequence). DNA of the CDR3: TGTGCCAGTAGTCTCGGTTTCGGACAGGTCTTTCGTGAAAAACTGTTTTTT. It yields the protein CASSLGFGQVFREKLFF.

This clone was seen only once. The CDR3 nucleotides are TGTGCCAGCCATGGCAGCTCTGGAAACACCATATATTTT. Translation gives CASHGSSGNTIYF. J is TRBJ1-3 and V is TRBV6-6, with D unresolved. Per the germline V gene, CDR1 is MNHNY and CDR2 is SVGAGI (reference sequence). The CDR3 consists of 13 residues. V shed 8 bases and J shed 0 bases, with 8 bases lying between them.

The CDR3 DNA is TGTGCCTGGAATAGACTAGCGGGGGCCCAAGAGACCCAGTACTTC. This sequence encodes CAWNRLAGAQETQYF. V gene TRBV30 combines with J gene TRBJ2-5; 12 nucleotides agree with TRBD2. Trimming removed 4 bases from V and 1 base from J; junction bases left unmatched: 4. The CDR3 loop spans 15 amino acids. Germline CDR1 is GTSNPN and CDR2 is SVGIG (reference sequence). The full variable domain, its missing parts supplied by reference TRBV30 and TRBJ2-5, is SQTIHQWPATLVQPVGSPLSLECTVEGTSNPNLYWYRQAAGRGLQLLFYSVGIGQISSEVPQNLSASRPQDRQFILSSKKLLLSDSGFYLCAWNRLAGAQETQYFGPGTRLLVL.

This clone occurred once. The rearrangement joins TRBV7-3 to TRBJ2-3; D is ambiguous. Trimming stripped 1 base from V and 2 bases from J, with 10 bases between. This CDR3 contains 15 residues. Per the germline V gene, CDR1 is SGHTA and CDR2 is FQGTGA. The CDR3 here is CASSLMGRSTDTQYF. As DNA, the CDR3 is TGTGCCAGCAGCTTAATGGGCAGATCCACAGATACGCAGTATTTT.

V and J are TRBV5-4 and TRBJ2-7; 10 bases are a match to TRBD1. From germline, CDR1 is SGHNT and CDR2 YYREEE (reference sequence). The trim removed 4 bases at V and 5 bases at J, leaving 3 bases unmatched. The CDR3 contains 13 residues. In DNA form, the CDR3 reads TGTGCCAGCAGCATCGACAGGGGGCACGAGCAGTACTTC. Translating it yields CASSIDRGHEQYF.

V gene TRBV15 combines with J gene TRBJ1-2; D is ambiguous. Trimming took 0 bases from V and 8 from J, leaving 16 bases between them. Looked up from germline, CDR1 is LNHNV and CDR2 is YYDKDF (reference sequence). The CDR3 loop spans 15 amino acids. As DNA, the CDR3 is TGTGCCACCAGCAGAGATAGGCCAGGCGAAGGAGGCTACACCTTC. Translating it yields CATSRDRPGEGGYTF.

The chain joins TRBV7-2 to TRBJ2-3; no reliable D call. CDR3 length equals 15 residues. Looked up from germline, CDR1 is SGHTA and CDR2 is FQGNSA. V lost 3 bases and J 0 bases, leaving 10 bases between the germline ends. CDR3 residues: CASSFLRVSTDTQYF. In DNA, the CDR3 is TGTGCCAGCAGCTTCCTACGGGTTAGCACAGATACGCAGTATTTT.

The chain has TRBV5-4 and TRBJ1-1; 7 positions match TRBD1. This CDR3 is 15 amino acids long. With 2 bases clipped from V and 5 bases from J, the junction kept 9 bases outside the gene matches. Germline loops: CDR1 SGHNT, CDR2 YYREEE (reference sequence). Here the CDR3 DNA reads TGTGCCAGCAGCTTTCTCGACAGGGCGAGGACTGAAGCTTTCTTT. It translates to CASSFLDRARTEAFF.

This clone was detected a few times. The genes are TRBV5-4 and TRBJ2-7; TRBD2 might be the D (6 bases). CDR3 length: 13 amino acids. Looked up from germline, CDR1 is SGHNT and CDR2 is YYREEE (reference sequence). The V gene lost 6 bases and the J gene lost 3 bases, with 13 bases spanning the gap. The CDR3 DNA sequence: TGTGCCAGCACCTCGGACGGGGGCTACGAGCAGTACTTC. It translates to CASTSDGGYEQYF.

The chain has TRBV19 and TRBJ1-5, with 8 bases fitting TRBD1. The ends lost 8 bases at V and 7 bases at J; junction bases unmatched: 13. There are 15 residues in the CDR3. Germline CDR1 LNHDA, CDR2 SQIVND (reference sequence). CDR3 amino acids: CASGDGQGRGQPQHF. Here the CDR3 DNA reads TGTGCCAGTGGCGACGGACAGGGAAGGGGACAGCCCCAGCATTTT. The full variable domain, its missing parts supplied by reference TRBV19 and TRBJ1-5, is DGGITQSPKYLFRKEGQNVTLSCEQNLNHDAMYWYRQDPGQGLRLIYYSQIVNDFQKGDIAEGYSVSREKKESFPLTVTSAQKNPTAFYLCASGDGQGRGQPQHFGDGTRLSIL.

The genes are TRBV3-1 (or the pseudogene TRBV3-2) and TRBJ2-3; tentatively, D is TRBD1 (6 bases). Germline V CDR1 and CDR2: LGHDT, YNNKEL (reference sequence). The CDR3 is made up of 18 amino acids. Deletions cut 1 base from V and 0 bases from J, with 17 bases between. The CDR3 reads CASSQAGTGRGSTDTQYF. DNA for the CDR3: TGTGCCAGCAGCCAAGCCGGTACAGGGCGCGGTAGCACAGATACGCAGTATTTT.

The count of this clone is one. V and J are TRBV3-1 (or the pseudogene TRBV3-2) and TRBJ1-3; D remains ambiguous. V was clipped by 3 bases and J by 5 bases, with 32 bases between them. The CDR3 covers 21 residues. Per the germline V gene, CDR1 is LGHDT and CDR2 is YNNKEL (reference sequence). The CDR3 protein is CASSQTTGLNGLSGTRNTIYF. CDR3 in DNA: TGTGCCAGCAGCCAGACAACTGGGTTGAACGGACTCTCTGGAACCAGAAACACCATATATTTT.

The V call is TRBV18, the J call TRBJ1-1; 7 bases match TRBD1. Trimming at V came to 3 bases and at J to 5 bases, leaving 6 bases not matched to a gene. Germline CDR1 reads KGHSH; CDR2 reads LQKENI. CDR3 length: 14 amino acids. The CDR3 region is CASSPTGERTEAFF. CDR3 DNA: TGTGCCAGCTCACCTACAGGGGAGCGGACTGAAGCTTTCTTT.

The table lists this clone with a count of one. The chain employs TRBV5-5 and TRBJ1-2, with TRBD1 identical over 11 bases. The V gene end was trimmed by 0 bases and the J gene end by 8 bases; junction bases not matched to a gene: 12. CDR1 and CDR2 (germline): SGHKS, YYEKEE (reference sequence). The CDR3 has 17 amino acids. As DNA, the CDR3 is TGTGCCAGCAGCTTGGCCACGGGGACAGGGGGTCCGGAGGGCTACACCTTC. Translating gives CASSLATGTGGPEGYTF.

This clone was observed a single time. The chain recombines TRBV7-9 with TRBJ1-6; D may be TRBD1 (5 bases). Trimming removed 4 bases from V and 7 bases from J, with 8 bases in between. CDR1 is SEHNR and CDR2 is FQNEAQ in the germline V gene (reference sequence). The CDR3 consists of 13 residues. CDR3 sequence (DNA): TGTGCCAGCAGCTCTCCAGGGAATTCACCCCTCCACTTT. This encodes CASSSPGNSPLHF.